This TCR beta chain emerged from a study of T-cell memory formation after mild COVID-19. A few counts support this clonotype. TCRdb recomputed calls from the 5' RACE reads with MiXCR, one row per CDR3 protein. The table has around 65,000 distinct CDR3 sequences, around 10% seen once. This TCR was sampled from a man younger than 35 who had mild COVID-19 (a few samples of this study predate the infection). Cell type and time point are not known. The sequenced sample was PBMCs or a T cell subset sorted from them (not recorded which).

CDR3 region: CASSLDVAGYTF. The CDR3 DNA reads TGCGCCAGCAGCTTGGATGTTGCCGGCTACACCTTC. This sequence joins TRBV5-1 and TRBJ1-2; D call uncertain. The germline gives CDR1 SGHRS, CDR2 YFSETQ. V dropped 0 bases and J dropped 8 bases, with 8 bases sitting between them. This CDR3 region has 12 residues.